Following are 22 T cell receptor beta chains from one sample sequenced in a study of OX40 agonist ivuxolimab in advanced cancers. Method: immunoSEQ multiplex PCR; TCRdb's copy keeps in-frame clones and lacks some. The data hold some 57,000 clones, with over 80% observed a single time. The material was CD4+ or CD8+ T cells sorted from blood, obtained in a trial of the OX40 agonist ivuxolimab. These TCRs come from an adult with an advanced solid tumor such as melanoma, head and neck, liver or kidney cancer.

The chain recombines TRBV4-2 with TRBJ2-5; no definite D call. The J call may not be correct, given that the DNA end is closer to TRBJ2-7. The germline CDR1 and CDR2 sequences are LGHNA and YNFKEQ. The CDR3 length is 15 residues. The DNA of the CDR3 is TGTGCCAGCAGCCAAGATCCTCGGCTGGGGTACGAGCAGTACTTC. Its protein product is CASSQDPRLGYEQYF.

The CDR3 is CASSIGVGYEQYF. In DNA, the CDR3 is TGTGCCAGCAGTATAGGGGTCGGCTACGAGCAGTACTTC. The rearrangement links TRBV28 to TRBJ2-7, with a tentative D call TRBD1 (5 bases). From germline, CDR1 is MDHEN and CDR2 SYDVKM. The CDR3 spans 13 residues. The germline V and J ends were trimmed by 5 bases and 3 bases, with 11 bases remaining between them. The full variable domain, completed using reference TRBV28 and TRBJ2-7, is DVKVTQSSRYLVKRTGEKVFLECVQDMDHENMFWYRQDPGLGLRLIYFSYDVKMKEKGDIPEGYSVSREKKERFSLILESASTNQTSMYLCASSIGVGYEQYFGPGTRLTVT.

The rearrangement joins TRBV18 to TRBJ2-2; 8 nucleotides line up with TRBD1. CDR1 and CDR2 (germline): KGHSH, LQKENI. The length of the CDR3 is 17 residues. After removal of 3 bases from V and 0 bases from J, the junction contained 6 bases not matched to a gene. CDR3: CASSPATGQANTGELFF. The CDR3 region has the DNA TGTGCCAGCTCACCGGCGACGGGACAGGCGAACACCGGGGAGCTGTTTTTT.

This chain connects TRBV18 to TRBJ1-2, with D unresolved. The germline CDR1 and CDR2 sequences are KGHSH and LQKENI. V was shortened by 2 bases and J by 2 bases, with 12 bases between the two germline ends. CDR3 length: 15 residues. The CDR3 bases are TGTGCCAGCTCACCAGAATCAGAGCCGAACTATGGCTACACCTTC. It translates to CASSPESEPNYGYTF. The full variable domain, completed using reference TRBV18 and TRBJ1-2, is NAGVMQNPRHLVRRRGQEARLRCSPMKGHSHVYWYRQLPEEGLKFMVYLQKENIIDESGMPKERFSAEFPKEGPSILRIQQVVRGDSAAYFCASSPESEPNYGYTFGSGTRLTVV.

To note about this clone: The junction and the germline gene differ at one end; a read error may be behind it. In the same sample, other DNA sequences code for this CDR3. The chain uses TRBV9 and TRBJ1-1; no reliable D call. The CDR3 is made up of 12 amino acids. CDR1 SGDLS and CDR2 YYNGEE come from the germline V gene. The chain's CDR3 is CASSAKNTEAFF. As DNA, the CDR3 is TGTGCCAGTAGCGCAAAAAACACTGAAGCTTTCTTT.

The rearrangement uses TRBV5-4 and TRBJ2-4, with 14 bases aligning to TRBD2. Germline V gives CDR1 SGHNT, CDR2 YYREEE (reference sequence). V was clipped by 4 bases and J by 9 bases; unmatched bases: 9. The CDR3 is made up of 16 amino acids. CDR3 amino acids: CASSPGLAGVGGIQYF. CDR3 sequence (DNA): TGTGCCAGCAGCCCGGGACTAGCGGGAGTGGGAGGCATTCAGTACTTC. The full variable domain, completed using reference TRBV5-4 and TRBJ2-4, is ETGVTQSPTHLIKTRGQQVTLRCSSQSGHNTVSWYQQALGQGPQFIFQYYREEENGRGNFPPRFSGLQFPNYSSELNVNALELDDSALYLCASSPGLAGVGGIQYFGAGTRLSVL.

The rearrangement uses TRBV4-2 and TRBJ2-5, with D possibly being TRBD2 (6 bases). Germline CDR1 LGHNA, CDR2 YNFKEQ. This CDR3 has 14 residues. Trimming took off 1 base at V and 5 bases at J, with 11 bases between the two ends. The CDR3 here is CASSQARLDETQYF. CDR3 bases: TGTGCCAGCAGCCAAGCAAGACTAGATGAGACCCAGTACTTC.

The chain uses TRBV5-1 and TRBJ2-7, with 12 bases identical to TRBD2. CDR3 length equals 15 residues. The germline V gene encodes CDR1 SGHRS and CDR2 YFSETQ. V dropped 4 bases and J dropped 9; count of bases not matched to a gene: 11. DNA for the CDR3: TGCGCCAGCAGCCAGGCTAGCGGGAGGGCCTTAGGGCAGTACTTC. It translates to CASSQASGRALGQYF. Full variable domain (remainder filled in from reference TRBV5-1 and TRBJ2-7): KAGVTQTPRYLIKTRGQQVTLSCSPISGHRSVSWYQQTPGQGLQFLFEYFSETQRNKGNFPGRFSGRQFSNSRSEMNVSTLELGDSALYLCASSQASGRALGQYFGPGTRLTVT.

This chain uses TRBV2 with TRBJ2-2; 7 bases are a match to TRBD2. Trimming removed 4 bases from V and 0 bases from J; junction bases left unmatched: 5. In germline, CDR1 is SNHLY, CDR2 FYNNEI. CDR3 size: 16 residues. CDR3 loop: CASSVLGGANTGELFF. The CDR3 DNA reads TGTGCCAGCAGTGTTCTGGGGGGGGCGAACACCGGGGAGCTGTTTTTT.

CDR3 loop: CASSLATDHHNEQFF. CDR3 nucleotide sequence: TGCGCCAGCAGCTTGGCCACTGATCACCACAATGAGCAGTTCTTC. The chain employs TRBV5-1 and TRBJ2-1; D is uncertain. This CDR3 contains 15 residues. V was trimmed by 0 bases and J by 5 bases, leaving 12 bases between them. Per germline, CDR1 SGHRS and CDR2 YFSETQ.

The gene calls are TRBV19 and TRBJ2-7; 8 positions agree with TRBD1. V trimming: 3 bases; J trimming: 2 bases; junction bases outside the gene matches: 12. CDR1 LNHDA and CDR2 SQIVND come from the germline V gene (reference sequence). The CDR3 sequence is 17 residues long. CDR3 DNA sequence: TGTGCCAGTAGTATGGGGTGGACAGGGAGTGCGACCTACGAGCAGTACTTC. Translation gives CASSMGWTGSATYEQYF.

J is TRBJ1-1 and V is TRBV7-8; D call uncertain. The V end lost 4 bases, the J end lost 1 base, and 7 bases lay between the germline ends. The germline V gene has CDR1 SGHVS and CDR2 FQNEAQ. This CDR3 has 13 residues. CDR3 DNA: TGTGCCAGCAGCTCGCGACAGAACACTGAAGCTTTCTTT. It codes for CASSSRQNTEAFF.

This clone was detected a few times. The rearrangement uses TRBV5-3 and TRBJ1-2, with a weak D call TRBD1 (6 bases). TRBV5-3 is an ORF for which the function is uncertain. This CDR3 region has 14 residues. The ends were cut back, 8 bases at V and 2 bases at J, with 16 bases in the middle. CDR3 DNA sequence: TGTGCCAGCAGCACCGGACAGCCGAACTATGGCTACACCTTC. This encodes CASSTGQPNYGYTF.

This chain uses TRBV4-2 with TRBJ2-2; D may be TRBD1 (5 bases). V was trimmed by 8 bases and J by 0 bases, leaving 13 bases between them. This CDR3 has 15 residues. Germline V gene lookup returns CDR1 LGHNA and CDR2 YNFKEQ. CDR3 sequence: CASHAGLSNTGELFF. As DNA, the CDR3 is TGTGCCAGCCACGCAGGGCTATCGAACACCGGGGAGCTGTTTTTT.

The chain uses TRBV6-6 and TRBJ2-7, with TRBD1 matching 7 bases. Germline CDR1 reads MNHNY; CDR2 reads SVGAGI (reference sequence). The CDR3 runs 15 residues. The J segment lost 0 bases and the V segment lost 0 bases, leaving 2 bases of the junction unmatched. CDR3 in amino acids: CASSYSGTDSYEQYF. The CDR3 DNA sequence: TGTGCCAGCAGTTACTCCGGGACAGACTCCTACGAGCAGTACTTC.

V usage is TRBV7-9 and J usage is TRBJ2-3; D ambiguous. This CDR3 has 13 amino acids. From germline, CDR1 is SEHNR and CDR2 FQNEAQ (reference sequence). Deletions cut 3 bases from V and 6 bases from J, with 10 bases between. CDR3 loop: CASSFYGRDTQYF. Here the CDR3 DNA reads TGTGCCAGCAGCTTTTATGGTCGGGATACGCAGTATTTT.

The CDR3 is CSAGQIMYEQYF. For the CDR3, the DNA is TGCAGCGCAGGACAAATTATGTACGAGCAGTACTTC. The chain uses TRBV29-1 and TRBJ2-7; a weak D match, TRBD1 (5 bases). The V gene lost 7 bases and the J gene lost 4 bases, with 14 bases spanning the gap. The CDR3 contains 12 residues. Germline V gene data show CDR1 as SQVTM and CDR2 as ANQGSEA.

This chain connects TRBV6-6 to TRBJ1-6; D gene ambiguous. CDR3 length: 14 residues. Germline V gene data show CDR1 as MNHNY and CDR2 as SVGAGI (reference sequence). The V gene lost 6 bases and the J gene lost 7 bases, with 13 bases spanning the gap. CDR3 in amino acids: CASSQYSGNSPLHF. The CDR3 region has the DNA TGTGCCAGCAGCCAATACAGCGGGAATTCACCCCTCCACTTT.

This clone was recorded only once. The rearrangement joins TRBV6-8 to TRBJ2-7; 10 bases fit TRBD2. V lost 4 bases to trimming and J lost 7 bases; unmatched junction nucleotides: 22. This CDR3 comprises 19 residues. CDR1 MNHGY and CDR2 SAAAGT come from the germline V gene. CDR3 sequence: CASSSRRKGLAARVWEQYF. CDR3 bases: TGTGCCAGCAGTTCTCGCCGCAAAGGACTAGCGGCAAGGGTGTGGGAGCAGTACTTC.

The chain couples TRBV5-4 to TRBJ2-1; TRBD2 matches 13 bases. The CDR3 is 15 residues long. CDR1 is SGHNT and CDR2 is YYREEE in the germline V gene (reference sequence). With V trimmed by 2 bases and J by 7 bases, 3 bases remained unmatched. The CDR3 is CASSLLAGGANEQFF. The CDR3 DNA reads TGTGCCAGCAGCTTACTAGCGGGAGGGGCAAATGAGCAGTTCTTC.

The chain is built from TRBV25-1 and TRBJ1-4, with TRBD1 matching over 9 bases. Germline CDR1 and CDR2: MGHDK and SYGVNS. This CDR3 contains 13 residues. Losses at the gene ends were 6 bases for V and 8 bases for J; bases not matched to a gene: 4. CDR3 protein: CASRQGAREKLFF. CDR3 DNA sequence: TGTGCCAGCAGACAGGGGGCGCGGGAAAAACTGTTTTTT. Drawing the rest from reference TRBV25-1 and TRBJ1-4, the complete variable domain is EADIYQTPRYLVIGTGKKITLECSQTMGHDKMYWYQQDPGMELHLIHYSYGVNSTEKGDLSSESTVSRIRTEHFPLTLESARPSHTSQYLCASRQGAREKLFFGSGTQLSVL.

The genes are TRBV28 and TRBJ2-5; a possible D gene is TRBD1 (6 bases). The CDR3 consists of 14 residues. Trimming took off 2 bases at V and 5 bases at J, with 12 bases between the two ends. Germline V gene data show CDR1 as MDHEN and CDR2 as SYDVKM. The chain's CDR3 is CASSLGGWGETQYF. CDR3 bases: TGTGCCAGCAGTTTAGGGGGCTGGGGGGAGACCCAGTACTTC.